This T cell receptor (beta chain) was sequenced for a study of shared clonotypes between healthy human individuals. The CDR3 runs 15 residues. V lost 4 bases and J lost 4; bases outside the gene matches: 9. Germline V gives CDR1 MNHNS, CDR2 SASEGT. Original processing notes: Owing to the provision of junction-only sequences devoid of quality scores by immunoSEQ, filtering differed. Method: immunoSEQ multiplex PCR; TCRdb's copy keeps in-frame clones and lacks some. V, J and clone size are those of that table, while D and trimming were read from the DNA. This table holds about 1.1 million clones, around 78% found once.

This TCR came from a man aged 18 to 35 in good health. Some clones in this sample may be carry-over from other donors' samples. The genes are TRBV6-1 and TRBJ1-1; 7 nucleotides align to TRBD1. The sequenced material came from memory CD4+ T cells from PBMCs. Subset in this sample: CD45RA-negative fraction. The CDR3 protein is CASSGITTGPTEAFF. The CDR3 region has the DNA TGTGCCAGCAGTGGAATCACGACAGGGCCCACTGAAGCTTTCTTT.